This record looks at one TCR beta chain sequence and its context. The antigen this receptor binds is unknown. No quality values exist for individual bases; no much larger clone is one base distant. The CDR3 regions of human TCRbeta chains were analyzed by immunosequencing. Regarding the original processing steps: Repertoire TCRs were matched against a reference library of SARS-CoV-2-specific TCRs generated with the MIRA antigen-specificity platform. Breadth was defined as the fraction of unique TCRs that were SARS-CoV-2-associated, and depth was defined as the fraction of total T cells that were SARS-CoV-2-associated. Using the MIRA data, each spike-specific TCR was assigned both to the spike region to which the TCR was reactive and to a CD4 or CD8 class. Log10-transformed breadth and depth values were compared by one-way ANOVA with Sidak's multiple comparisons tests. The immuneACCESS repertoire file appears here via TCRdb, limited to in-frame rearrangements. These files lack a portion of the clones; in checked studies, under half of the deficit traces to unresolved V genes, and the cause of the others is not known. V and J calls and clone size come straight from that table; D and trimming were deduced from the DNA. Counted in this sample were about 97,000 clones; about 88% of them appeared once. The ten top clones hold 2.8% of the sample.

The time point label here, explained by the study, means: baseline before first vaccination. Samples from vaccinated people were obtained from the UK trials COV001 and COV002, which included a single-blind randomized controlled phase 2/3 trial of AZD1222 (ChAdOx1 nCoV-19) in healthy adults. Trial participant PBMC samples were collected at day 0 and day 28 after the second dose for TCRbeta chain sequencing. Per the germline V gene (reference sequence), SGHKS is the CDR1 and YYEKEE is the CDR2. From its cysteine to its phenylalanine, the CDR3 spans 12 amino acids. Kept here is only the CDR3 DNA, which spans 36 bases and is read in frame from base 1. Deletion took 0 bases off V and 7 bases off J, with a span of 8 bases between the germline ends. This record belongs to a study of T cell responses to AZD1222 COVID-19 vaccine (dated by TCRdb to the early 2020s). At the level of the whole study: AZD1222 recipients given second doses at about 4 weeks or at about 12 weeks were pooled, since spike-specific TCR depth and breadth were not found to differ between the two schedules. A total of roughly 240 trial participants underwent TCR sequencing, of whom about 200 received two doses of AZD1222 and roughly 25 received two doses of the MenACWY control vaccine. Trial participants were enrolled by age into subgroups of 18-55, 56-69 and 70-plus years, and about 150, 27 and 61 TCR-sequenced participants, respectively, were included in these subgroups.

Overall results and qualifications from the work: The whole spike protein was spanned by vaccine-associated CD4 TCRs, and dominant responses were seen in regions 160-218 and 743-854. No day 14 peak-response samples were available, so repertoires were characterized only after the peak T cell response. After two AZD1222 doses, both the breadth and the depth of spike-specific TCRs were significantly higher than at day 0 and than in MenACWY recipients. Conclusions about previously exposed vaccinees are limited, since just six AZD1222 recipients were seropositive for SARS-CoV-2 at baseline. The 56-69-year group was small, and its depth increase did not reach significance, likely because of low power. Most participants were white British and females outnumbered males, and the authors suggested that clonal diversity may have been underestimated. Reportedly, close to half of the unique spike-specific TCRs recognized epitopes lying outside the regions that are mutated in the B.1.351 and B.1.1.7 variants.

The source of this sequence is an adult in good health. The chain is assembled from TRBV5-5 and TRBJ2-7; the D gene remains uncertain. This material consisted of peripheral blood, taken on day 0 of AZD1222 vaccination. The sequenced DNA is TGTGCCAGCAGCTTGGGGACGGCTGAGCAGTACTTC. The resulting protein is CASSLGTAEQYF.